The 2 T cell receptor beta chains below all came from one sample that was sequenced in a study of CD8 T cells in Susac syndrome. RNA amounts of about 0.45 to 1 ug underwent reverse transcription with random hexamers. Each CDR3 protein is one row after TCRdb ran MiXCR on the immunoSEQ multiplex PCR reads. The data contain about 210,000 distinct CDR3 sequences, approximately 94% of them singletons. Sequenced sample: CD4+ T cells from PBMCs. These receptors all stem from a human donor with Susac syndrome.

DNA for the CDR3: TGCAGTGCCACCTCTCCCAATGAGCAGTTCTTC. It specifies CSATSPNEQFF. The rearrangement uses TRBV20-1 and TRBJ2-1, with D uncertain. Germline loops: CDR1 DFQATT, CDR2 SNEGSKA (reference sequence). The V end lost 6 bases, the J end lost 6 bases, and 9 bases lay between the germline ends. The CDR3 totals 11 residues.

This chain joins TRBV20-1 and TRBJ1-6, with 10 bases fitting TRBD1. The CDR3 runs 14 residues. V was pared by 3 bases and J by 9 bases, with 5 bases of the junction left unmatched. The germline V gene encodes CDR1 DFQATT and CDR2 SNEGSKA (reference sequence). The DNA of the CDR3 is TGCAGTGCTAGGAGGACAGGGGGAGGTTCACCCCTCCACTTT. Its protein is CSARRTGGGSPLHF.